A single TCR beta chain is shown here with its context. Its antigen is still unknown. The data were taken from a study of neoadjuvant anti-PD-1 for oral cavity cancer. Study summary: Before surgery, most patients got three to four biweekly 3 mg/kg nivolumab doses. Non-progressing patients received a fourth nivolumab dose near day 43, then surgery on days 50-56. Findings and caveats of the study: Higher pretreatment Treg/Th17 ratios tracked higher pretreatment blood clonality.

Most tumor samples had around 4.7 ug input DNA in two replicates. The assay was immunoSEQ multiplex PCR, and TCRdb's table has in-frame clones only and misses some. The table includes some 1,500 clones, 50% to 60% detected once. The time point denotes: after neoadjuvant nivolumab, at surgical resection. The specimen comprised tumor tissue, sampled after nivolumab (anti-PD-1) treatment. The receptor comes from a person between 40 and 85 years old with oral cavity squamous cell carcinoma.

DNA of the CDR3: TGTGCCAGCAGCCCCCCGGGACAGGGATACACCGGGGAGCTGTTTTTT. This encodes CASSPPGQGYTGELFF. The chain has TRBV7-9 and TRBJ2-2; 9 bases agree with TRBD1. Trimming at V came to 5 bases and at J to 3 bases, leaving 7 bases not matched to a gene. This CDR3 contains 16 residues. CDR1 is SEHNR, CDR2 FQNEAQ, per germline (reference sequence).